This T cell receptor beta chain came from a study of shared clonotypes between healthy human individuals. Study as a whole: Per donor, CD8 memory used one plate, CD8 naive used two, CD4 memory used three and CD4 naive used three.

Among the donors, all were Caucasian adults who lived in Nashville, Tennessee. The split of CD4+ cells yielded CD45RA+ naive and CD45RA-negative memory subsets. CDR3 length equals 15 residues. V was shortened by 0 bases and J by 0 bases, with 8 bases between the two germline ends. Germline values: CDR1 SGHDT, CDR2 YYEEEE. Tens of thousands of T cell genomes, or approximately 190 ng DNA, went into the sorted-subset replicate PCRs. This table comes from immunoSEQ multiplex PCR, and its TCRdb copy is limited to in-frame clones, with some not included. In the table there are 1,500,000 or so clones, roughly 96% of which are singletons.

The sample was naive CD4+ T cells sorted from blood. Subset denoted: CD45RA+ positively selected. The source of this sequence is a man aged 30-40 years in good health. The chain couples TRBV5-6 to TRBJ2-3; unclear D gene. In DNA, the CDR3 is TGTGCCAGCAGCTTGGAGGGCGCCAGCACAGATACGCAGTATTTT. Its translation is CASSLEGASTDTQYF.